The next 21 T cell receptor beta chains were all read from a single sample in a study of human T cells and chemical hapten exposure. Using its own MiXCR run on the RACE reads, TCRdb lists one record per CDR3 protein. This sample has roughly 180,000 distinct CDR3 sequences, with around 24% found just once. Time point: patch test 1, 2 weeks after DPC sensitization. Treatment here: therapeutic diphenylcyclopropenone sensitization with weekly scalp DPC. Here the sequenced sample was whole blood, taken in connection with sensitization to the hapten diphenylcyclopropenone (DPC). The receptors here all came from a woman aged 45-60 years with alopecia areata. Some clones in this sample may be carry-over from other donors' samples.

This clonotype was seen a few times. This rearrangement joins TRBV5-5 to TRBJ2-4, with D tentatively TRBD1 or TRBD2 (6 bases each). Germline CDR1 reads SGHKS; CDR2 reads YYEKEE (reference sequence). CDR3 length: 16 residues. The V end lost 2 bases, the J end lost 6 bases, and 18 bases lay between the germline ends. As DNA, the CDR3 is TGTGCCAGCAGCTTTGGGGGGCAGGTTTACGGAAACATTCAGTACTTC. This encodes CASSFGGQVYGNIQYF.

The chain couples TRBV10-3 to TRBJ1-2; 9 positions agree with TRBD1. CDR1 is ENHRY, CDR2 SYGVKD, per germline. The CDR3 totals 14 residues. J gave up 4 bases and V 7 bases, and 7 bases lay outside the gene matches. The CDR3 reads CAITAETGGYGYTF. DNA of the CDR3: TGTGCCATCACCGCAGAGACAGGGGGCTATGGCTACACCTTC.

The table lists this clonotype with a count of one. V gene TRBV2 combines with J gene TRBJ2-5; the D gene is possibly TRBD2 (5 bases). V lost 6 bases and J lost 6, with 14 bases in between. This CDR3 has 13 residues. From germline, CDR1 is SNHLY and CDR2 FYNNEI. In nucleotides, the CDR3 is TGTGCCAGCAGATTAACCCCGGGGAAGACCCAGTACTTC. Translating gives CASRLTPGKTQYF.

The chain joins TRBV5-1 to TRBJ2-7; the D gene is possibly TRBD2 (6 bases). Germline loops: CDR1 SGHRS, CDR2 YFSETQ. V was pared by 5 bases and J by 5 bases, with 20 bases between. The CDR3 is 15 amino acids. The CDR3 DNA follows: TGCGCCAGCAGTCTGGCGGACCCGGGAGCCCACGAGCAGTACTTC. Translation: CASSLADPGAHEQYF.

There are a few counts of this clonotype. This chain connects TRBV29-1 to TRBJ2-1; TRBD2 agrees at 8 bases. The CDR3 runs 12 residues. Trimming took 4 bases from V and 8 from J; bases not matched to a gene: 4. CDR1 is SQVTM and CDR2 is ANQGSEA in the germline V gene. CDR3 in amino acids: CSVVPGGDEQFF. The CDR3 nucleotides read TGCAGCGTTGTTCCGGGGGGGGATGAGCAGTTCTTC.

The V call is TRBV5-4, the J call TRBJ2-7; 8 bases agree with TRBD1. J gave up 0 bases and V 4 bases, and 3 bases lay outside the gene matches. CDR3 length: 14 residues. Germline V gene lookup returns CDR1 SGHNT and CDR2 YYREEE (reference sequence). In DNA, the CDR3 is TGTGCCAGCAGCCGGGACAGGATCTCCTACGAGCAGTACTTC. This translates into CASSRDRISYEQYF.

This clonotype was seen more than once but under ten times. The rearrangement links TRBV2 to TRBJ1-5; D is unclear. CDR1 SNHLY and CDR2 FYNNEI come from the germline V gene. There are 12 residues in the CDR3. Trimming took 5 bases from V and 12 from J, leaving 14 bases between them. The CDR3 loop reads CASSLNFPNQHF. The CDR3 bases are TGTGCCAGCAGTTTGAACTTTCCCAACCAGCATTTT.

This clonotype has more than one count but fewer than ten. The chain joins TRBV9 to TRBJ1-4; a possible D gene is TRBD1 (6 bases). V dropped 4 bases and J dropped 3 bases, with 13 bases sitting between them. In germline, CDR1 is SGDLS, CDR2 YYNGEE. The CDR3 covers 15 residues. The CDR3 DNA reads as TGTGCCAGCAGCCCCCAGGGGCGAGCTAATGAAAAACTGTTTTTT. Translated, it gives CASSPQGRANEKLFF. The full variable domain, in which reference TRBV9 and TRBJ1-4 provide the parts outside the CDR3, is DSGVTQTPKHLITATGQRVTLRCSPRSGDLSVYWYQQSLDQGLQFLIQYYNGEERAKGNILERFSAQQFPDLHSELNLSSLELGDSALYFCASSPQGRANEKLFFGSGTQLSVL.

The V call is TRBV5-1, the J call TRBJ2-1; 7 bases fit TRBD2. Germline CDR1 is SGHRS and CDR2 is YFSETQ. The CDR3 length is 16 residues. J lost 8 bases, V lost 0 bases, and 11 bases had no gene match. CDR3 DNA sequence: TGCGCCAGCAGCTTGGACGGCGCGCGGGAGTGGGATGAGCAGTTCTTC. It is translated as CASSLDGAREWDEQFF.

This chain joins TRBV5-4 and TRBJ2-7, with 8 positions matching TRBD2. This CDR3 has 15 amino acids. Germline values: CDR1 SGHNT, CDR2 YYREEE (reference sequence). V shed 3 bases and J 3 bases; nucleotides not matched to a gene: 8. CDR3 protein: CASSSEAGVVYEQYF. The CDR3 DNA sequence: TGTGCCAGCAGCTCTGAAGCGGGAGTTGTCTACGAGCAGTACTTC.

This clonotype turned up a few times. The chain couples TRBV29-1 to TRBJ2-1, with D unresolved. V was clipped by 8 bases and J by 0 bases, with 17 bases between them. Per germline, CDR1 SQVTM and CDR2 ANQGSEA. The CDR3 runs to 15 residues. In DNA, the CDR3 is TGCAGCACCCGATCCCTGGCGATCTCCTACAATGAGCAGTTCTTC. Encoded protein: CSTRSLAISYNEQFF.

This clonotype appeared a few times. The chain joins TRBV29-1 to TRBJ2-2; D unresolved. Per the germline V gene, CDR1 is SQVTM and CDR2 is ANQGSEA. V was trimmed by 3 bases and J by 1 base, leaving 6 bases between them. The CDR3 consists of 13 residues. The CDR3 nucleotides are TGCAGCGTTGACACTAAGAACACCGGGGAGCTGTTTTTT. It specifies CSVDTKNTGELFF.

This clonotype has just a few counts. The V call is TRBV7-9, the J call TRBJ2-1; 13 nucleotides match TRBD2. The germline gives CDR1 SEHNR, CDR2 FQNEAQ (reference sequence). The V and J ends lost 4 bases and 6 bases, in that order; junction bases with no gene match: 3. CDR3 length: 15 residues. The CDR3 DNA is TGTGCCAGCAGCTCCGGGACTAGCGGGATCAATGAGCAGTTCTTC. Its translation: CASSSGTSGINEQFF.

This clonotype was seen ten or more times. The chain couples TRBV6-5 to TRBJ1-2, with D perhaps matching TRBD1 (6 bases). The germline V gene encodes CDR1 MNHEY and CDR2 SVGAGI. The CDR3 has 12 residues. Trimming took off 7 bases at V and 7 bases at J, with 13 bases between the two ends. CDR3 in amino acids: CASKQGAGGYTF. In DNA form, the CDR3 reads TGTGCCAGCAAACAGGGAGCTGGTGGCTACACCTTC.

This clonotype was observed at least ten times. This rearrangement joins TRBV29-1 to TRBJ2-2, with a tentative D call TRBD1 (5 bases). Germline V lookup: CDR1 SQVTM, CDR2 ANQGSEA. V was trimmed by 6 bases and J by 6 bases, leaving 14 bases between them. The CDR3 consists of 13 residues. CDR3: CSVGRPPAGELFF. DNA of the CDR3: TGCAGCGTGGGGCGGCCGCCCGCCGGGGAGCTGTTTTTT.

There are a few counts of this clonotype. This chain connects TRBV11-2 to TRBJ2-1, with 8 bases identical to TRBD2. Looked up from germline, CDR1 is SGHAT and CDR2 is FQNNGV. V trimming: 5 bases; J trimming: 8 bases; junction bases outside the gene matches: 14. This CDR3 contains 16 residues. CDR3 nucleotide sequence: TGTGCCAGCAGCCCGCTCGGGGGCGGGAGGTGGTATGAGCAGTTCTTC. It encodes CASSPLGGGRWYEQFF.

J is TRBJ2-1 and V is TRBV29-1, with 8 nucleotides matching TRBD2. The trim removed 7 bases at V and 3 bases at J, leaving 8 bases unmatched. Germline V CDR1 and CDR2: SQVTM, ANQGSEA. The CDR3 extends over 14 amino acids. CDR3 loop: CSGSLAGRYNEQFF. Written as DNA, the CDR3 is TGCAGCGGCTCGCTAGCGGGTCGCTACAATGAGCAGTTCTTC.

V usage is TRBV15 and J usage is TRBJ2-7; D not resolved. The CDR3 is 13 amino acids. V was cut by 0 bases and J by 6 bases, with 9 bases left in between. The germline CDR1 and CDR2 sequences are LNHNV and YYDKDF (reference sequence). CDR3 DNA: TGTGCCACCAGCAGAGATAGGCAGCTCGAGCAGTACTTC. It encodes CATSRDRQLEQYF.

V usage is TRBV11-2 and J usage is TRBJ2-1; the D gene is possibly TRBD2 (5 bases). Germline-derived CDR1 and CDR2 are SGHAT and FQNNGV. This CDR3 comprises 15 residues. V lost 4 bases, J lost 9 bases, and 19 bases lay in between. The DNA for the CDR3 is TGTGCCAGCAGCTCGTCGGGAAGGATGACTGGTGAGCAGTTCTTC. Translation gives CASSSSGRMTGEQFF.

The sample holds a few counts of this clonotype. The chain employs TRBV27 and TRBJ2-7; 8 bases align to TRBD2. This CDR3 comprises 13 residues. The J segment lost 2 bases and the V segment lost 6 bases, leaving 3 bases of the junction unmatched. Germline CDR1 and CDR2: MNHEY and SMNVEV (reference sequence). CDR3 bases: TGTGCCAGCAGACCTAGCGGGCCCTACGAGCAGTACTTC. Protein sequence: CASRPSGPYEQYF.

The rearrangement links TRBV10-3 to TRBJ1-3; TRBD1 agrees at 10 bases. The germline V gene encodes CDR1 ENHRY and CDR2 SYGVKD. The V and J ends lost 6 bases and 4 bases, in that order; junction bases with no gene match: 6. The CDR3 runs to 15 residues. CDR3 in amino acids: CAISRTGGRGNTIYF. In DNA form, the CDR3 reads TGTGCCATCAGCCGGACAGGGGGAAGGGGAAACACCATATATTTT.